The clone carrying this T cell receptor beta chain appeared a few times. No antigen is known for it. A sample-barcoded 5' primer and a J-beta primer mix were used in a second PCR of about 6 to 11 cycles. TCRdb fed the 5' RACE reads into MiXCR, producing one record per CDR3 protein. The sample lists some 800,000 distinct CDR3 sequences; around 43% were seen once. Trimming took 0 bases from V and 4 from J, leaving 10 bases between them. Germline CDR1 is SGHRS and CDR2 is YFSETQ. The CDR3 runs to 14 residues. The sample comes from a study of blood T cells in healthy people across ages. General study results and limits: For the donors, CMV status was unknown and possibly confounded expanded clonotype changes. Diversity figures derived from one million T cells were judged to underestimate the true value.

This TCR was sampled from a man in his sixties in good health. This sequence joins TRBV5-1 and TRBJ1-1; no clear D gene. Sequences were obtained from blood. The CDR3 reads CASSLDQKGTEAFF. DNA of the CDR3: TGCGCCAGCAGCTTGGACCAAAAGGGCACTGAAGCTTTCTTT.